A single sample is the source of the 32 T cell receptor beta chains below, sequenced in a study of blood T cell repertoires in COVID-19. Clones were sequenced by immunoSEQ multiplex PCR, and TCRdb holds only the in-frame ones, with some missing. The sample has a few hundred thousand clones; roughly 90% are singletons. Sequenced input: PBMCs or T cells enriched from blood (not recorded which). The receptor set was obtained from a woman aged 35 to 49 who had been exposed to COVID-19.

The genes are TRBV25-1 and TRBJ2-1; the match to TRBD1 covers 9 bases. After removal of 6 bases from V and 0 bases from J, the junction contained 6 bases not matched to a gene. The germline gives CDR1 MGHDK, CDR2 SYGVNS. The CDR3 runs to 16 residues. CDR3 nucleotide sequence: TGTGCCAGCAGGGGGACAGGGATCGACTCCTACAATGAGCAGTTCTTC. Translated: CASRGTGIDSYNEQFF. Supplemented by reference TRBV25-1 and TRBJ2-1, the full variable domain reads EADIYQTPRYLVIGTGKKITLECSQTMGHDKMYWYQQDPGMELHLIHYSYGVNSTEKGDLSSESTVSRIRTEHFPLTLESARPSHTSQYLCASRGTGIDSYNEQFFGPGTRLTVL.

J is TRBJ1-6 and V is TRBV6-5, with 8 positions matching TRBD1. The germline V gene has CDR1 MNHEY and CDR2 SVGAGI. This CDR3 region has 15 residues. The ends lost 2 bases at V and 7 bases at J; junction bases unmatched: 4. CDR3 residues: CASSYGAGGNSPLHF. The DNA for the CDR3 is TGTGCCAGCAGTTACGGGGCAGGGGGCAATTCACCCCTCCACTTT.

The chain carries TRBV30 and TRBJ1-1; D is undetermined. The CDR3 runs to 16 residues. Germline V gene data show CDR1 as GTSNPN and CDR2 as SVGIG (reference sequence). V dropped 2 bases and J dropped 1 base, with 17 bases sitting between them. The CDR3 nucleotides read TGTGCCTGGAGTAAACAGAGAACAAGCTCGAACACTGAAGCTTTCTTT. Translating gives CAWSKQRTSSNTEAFF.

The V gene is TRBV19, the J gene TRBJ1-2; weak D call: TRBD1 (5 bases). V lost 5 bases, J lost 6 bases, and 10 bases lay in between. The CDR3 extends over 12 amino acids. The V gene's germline CDR1 is LNHDA and CDR2 SQIVND (reference sequence). This CDR3 is CASSRDRNGYTF. CDR3 in DNA: TGTGCCAGTAGTCGAGACAGAAATGGCTACACCTTC.

The rearrangement links TRBV19 to TRBJ2-5, with 14 bases identical to TRBD2. J lost 5 bases, V lost 8 bases, and 1 base had no gene match. The CDR3 covers 13 residues. Germline V gene sequence: CDR1 LNHDA, CDR2 SQIVND (reference sequence). CDR3 protein: CASRLAGGETQYF. CDR3 nucleotide sequence: TGTGCCAGTCGACTAGCGGGAGGGGAGACCCAGTACTTC.

The CDR3 DNA follows: TGTGCCAGCGGTCAGCAAACAGGGGTTATCTACGAGCAGTACTTC. It specifies CASGQQTGVIYEQYF. This rearrangement joins TRBV7-2 to TRBJ2-7; 7 bases are a match to TRBD1. Germline V gene data show CDR1 as SGHTA and CDR2 as FQGNSA. V lost 8 bases and J lost 3; bases outside the gene matches: 13. The CDR3 has 15 residues.

V gene TRBV7-2 combines with J gene TRBJ2-1; 7 bases match TRBD1. V was clipped by 1 base and J by 6 bases; unmatched bases: 12. There are 17 residues in the CDR3. Germline CDR1 reads SGHTA; CDR2 reads FQGNSA. In nucleotides, the CDR3 is TGTGCCAGCAGCTTAGGACGTTTGGCAGGGGGTTTCAATGAGCAGTTCTTC. This sequence encodes CASSLGRLAGGFNEQFF. The full variable domain, in which reference TRBV7-2 and TRBJ2-1 provide the parts outside the CDR3, is GAGVSQSPSNKVTEKGKDVELRCDPISGHTALYWYRQSLGQGLEFLIYFQGNSAPDKSGLPSDRFSAERTGGSVSTLTIQRTQQEDSAVYLCASSLGRLAGGFNEQFFGPGTRLTVL.

Here the CDR3 DNA reads TGTGCCATCAGTGGTCCGGGACAGGGGAATTCACCCCTCCACTTT. This sequence encodes CAISGPGQGNSPLHF. The chain links TRBV10-3 to TRBJ1-6, with 10 bases aligning to TRBD1. The V and J ends lost 4 bases and 7 bases, in that order; junction bases with no gene match: 4. The CDR3 totals 15 residues. Germline CDR1 ENHRY, CDR2 SYGVKD.

The gene calls are TRBV6-2 or TRBV6-3 and TRBJ1-2, with 9 nucleotides matching TRBD1. The V segment lost 3 bases and the J segment 3 bases; nucleotides outside the gene matches: 11. Germline CDR1 reads MNHEY; CDR2 reads SVGEGT. This CDR3 is built from 17 residues. The CDR3 spells CASSYLIGTGWDYGYTF. The CDR3 DNA sequence: TGTGCCAGCAGTTATTTGATCGGGACAGGGTGGGACTATGGCTACACCTTC.

The chain has TRBV10-1 and TRBJ2-1, with 8 bases that match TRBD2. The V gene's germline CDR1 is WNHNN and CDR2 SYGVQD (reference sequence). V lost 3 bases to trimming and J lost 5 bases; unmatched junction nucleotides: 6. The CDR3 is 15 residues long. This CDR3 is CASSEGSGTHNEQFF. In DNA form, the CDR3 reads TGCGCCAGCAGTGAAGGTAGCGGGACCCACAATGAGCAGTTCTTC.

The rearrangement uses TRBV3-1 (or the pseudogene TRBV3-2) and TRBJ2-6; no clear D. Germline CDR1 reads LGHDT; CDR2 reads YNNKEL (reference sequence). This CDR3 contains 14 residues. The germline V and J ends were trimmed by 6 bases and 0 bases, with 6 bases remaining between them. The CDR3, as DNA: TGTGCCAGCAGACAGAGCTCTGGGGCCAACGTCCTGACTTTC. This codes for CASRQSSGANVLTF.

The rearrangement uses TRBV19 and TRBJ2-7, with TRBD2 as a possible D gene (5 bases). The CDR3 contains 11 residues. CDR1 and CDR2 from the germline V gene are LNHDA and SQIVND (reference sequence). V was clipped by 9 bases and J by 3 bases, with 9 bases between them. The CDR3 DNA follows: TGTGCCAGCGGACTCGTCTACGAGCAGTACTTC. Translating it yields CASGLVYEQYF.

The V and J genes are TRBV12-5 and TRBJ2-6; possible D gene TRBD1, 6 bases. This CDR3 comprises 15 residues. Germline lookup yields CDR1 LGHNT and CDR2 FRNRAP. Trimming cost V 7 bases and J 0 bases, with 10 bases left between them. Here the CDR3 DNA reads TGTGCTAGTGCCTTGGGGGCCTCTGGGGCCAACGTCCTGACTTTC. Amino acids: CASALGASGANVLTF.

This sequence joins TRBV27 and TRBJ2-4, with D perhaps matching TRBD1 (6 bases). Trimming removed 5 bases at V and 0 bases at J, with 11 bases between. Looked up from germline, CDR1 is MNHEY and CDR2 is SMNVEV (reference sequence). The CDR3 runs to 15 residues. CDR3 sequence reads: CASSEGGVAKNIQYF. Here the CDR3 DNA reads TGTGCCAGCAGTGAAGGGGGTGTAGCCAAAAACATTCAGTACTTC.

The chain is built from TRBV2 and TRBJ2-5, with 9 bases identical to TRBD1. Looked up from germline, CDR1 is SNHLY and CDR2 is FYNNEI. After removal of 0 bases from V and 5 bases from J, the junction contained 4 bases not matched to a gene. This CDR3 is 15 amino acids long. The CDR3 DNA is TGTGCCAGCAGTGAAGCTGGACAGGGGTGGGAGACCCAGTACTTC. Protein product: CASSEAGQGWETQYF.

The V call is TRBV5-4, the J call TRBJ2-1, with D hard to call. CDR3 length: 16 residues. V gave up 4 bases and J gave up 0 bases, with 14 bases separating them. CDR1 and CDR2 from the germline V gene are SGHNT and YYREEE (reference sequence). Here the CDR3 DNA reads TGTGCCAGCAGCGGCGGTCGATACAACTCCTACAATGAGCAGTTCTTC. Encoded protein: CASSGGRYNSYNEQFF.

The chain couples TRBV5-1 to TRBJ2-3; TRBD1 matches 9 bases. V lost 3 bases and J lost 4; bases outside the gene matches: 6. The CDR3 has 15 amino acids. CDR1 and CDR2 (germline): SGHRS, YFSETQ. The CDR3 sequence is CASSYGQGYPDTQYF. CDR3 DNA sequence: TGCGCCAGCAGCTACGGACAGGGGTACCCAGATACGCAGTATTTT.

This chain joins TRBV29-1 and TRBJ1-1; 9 bases are a match to TRBD1. There are 14 residues in the CDR3. Germline V gene sequence: CDR1 SQVTM, CDR2 ANQGSEA. The V gene end was trimmed by 7 bases and the J gene end by 0 bases; junction bases not matched to a gene: 6. The CDR3 loop is CSAQTGGLNTEAFF. CDR3 DNA sequence: TGCAGCGCTCAGACAGGGGGGTTGAACACTGAAGCTTTCTTT.

The rearrangement joins TRBV2 to TRBJ1-2; TRBD1 aligns across 10 bases. After removal of 4 bases from V and 4 bases from J, the junction contained 3 bases not matched to a gene. Germline loops: CDR1 SNHLY, CDR2 FYNNEI. This CDR3 is 14 amino acids long. DNA of the CDR3: TGTGCCAGCAGTGGGGGACAGGGGATCTATGGCTACACCTTC. This translates into CASSGGQGIYGYTF.

The chain links TRBV6-4 to TRBJ1-2; D unresolved. Trimming removed 2 bases at V and 4 bases at J, with 5 bases between. CDR3 length: 12 amino acids. The germline V gene has CDR1 MRHNA and CDR2 SNTAGT. CDR3 nucleotide sequence: TGTGCCAGCAGTGACGGGCCCTATGGCTACACCTTC. This codes for CASSDGPYGYTF.

The rearrangement uses TRBV24-1 and TRBJ2-5; D gene unclear. Between the trimmed V and J ends, which lost 4 bases and 7 bases, there was a span of 9 bases. The CDR3 totals 12 residues. Germline V gene lookup returns CDR1 KGHDR and CDR2 SFDVKD. The CDR3 sequence is CATSEGGRTQYF. In DNA form, the CDR3 reads TGTGCCACCAGTGAAGGCGGAAGGACCCAGTACTTC.

Written as DNA, the CDR3 is TGTGCCTGGAGGACCTTCGGGACAGGGGATACGACCATATATTTT. This gives the protein CAWRTFGTGDTTIYF. This rearrangement joins TRBV30 to TRBJ1-3; 10 nucleotides match TRBD1. Losses at the gene ends were 3 bases for V and 10 bases for J; bases not matched to a gene: 12. The germline CDR1 and CDR2 sequences are GTSNPN and SVGIG (reference sequence). The CDR3 length is 15 residues.

The gene calls are TRBV30 and TRBJ1-2; 11 bases line up with TRBD1. This CDR3 spans 13 amino acids. Trimming removed 6 bases from V and 6 bases from J; junction bases left unmatched: 6. In germline, CDR1 is GTSNPN, CDR2 SVGIG (reference sequence). In DNA, the CDR3 is TGTGCCTGCACAAGGACAGGGGGCCATGGCTACACCTTC. It is translated as CACTRTGGHGYTF.

The V call is TRBV2, the J call TRBJ1-2; 9 bases are a match to TRBD1. Germline values: CDR1 SNHLY, CDR2 FYNNEI. Trimming removed 5 bases from V and 8 bases from J; junction bases left unmatched: 6. The CDR3 spans 13 residues. CDR3: CASSRQGEGGYTF. The CDR3 nucleotides are TGTGCCAGCAGTCGACAGGGGGAGGGAGGCTACACCTTC.

This clone occurred once. The chain combines TRBV5-1 with TRBJ2-1; D call uncertain. Trimming stripped 0 bases from V and 0 bases from J, with 19 bases between. The germline gives CDR1 SGHRS, CDR2 YFSETQ. The CDR3 consists of 19 residues. CDR3 bases: TGCGCCAGCAGCTTGGCCTTGTCGGTCGTGGAGAGCTCCTACAATGAGCAGTTCTTC. Translated, it gives CASSLALSVVESSYNEQFF.

The V and J genes are TRBV7-8 and TRBJ1-6; 9 nucleotides agree with TRBD1. CDR3 length: 15 amino acids. V shed 5 bases and J 10 bases; nucleotides not matched to a gene: 9. Germline V lookup: CDR1 SGHVS, CDR2 FQNEAQ. CDR3 nucleotides: TGTGCCAGCAGCAATTCCGGACAGGGGCAGTCACCCCTCCACTTT. It is translated as CASSNSGQGQSPLHF.

The chain uses TRBV7-2 and TRBJ1-2; perhaps TRBD1 as D (5 bases). Trimming pared 2 bases from V and 8 bases from J, leaving 15 bases between. The CDR3 is 14 residues long. Germline V gene lookup returns CDR1 SGHTA and CDR2 FQGNSA. The CDR3 DNA reads as TGTGCCAGCAGCTTATTCGGGGGTAGGGTCGGCTACACCTTC. This codes for CASSLFGGRVGYTF.

This rearrangement joins TRBV3-1 (or the pseudogene TRBV3-2) to TRBJ2-5; 8 nucleotides align to TRBD2. The CDR3 contains 15 residues. V trimming: 7 bases; J trimming: 5 bases; junction bases outside the gene matches: 12. CDR1 and CDR2 from the germline V gene are LGHDT and YNNKEL (reference sequence). The DNA of the CDR3 is TGTGCCAGCAAGAAGGAGGGACTAGGCCACGAGACCCAGTACTTC. Translating gives CASKKEGLGHETQYF.

The chain employs TRBV2 and TRBJ1-4; 7 nucleotides align to TRBD1. This CDR3 has 15 amino acids. Losses at the gene ends were 5 bases for V and 3 bases for J; bases not matched to a gene: 6. CDR1 and CDR2 (germline): SNHLY, FYNNEI. CDR3 bases: TGTGCCAGCAGTTTTACAGGGGTGGCTAATGAAAAACTGTTTTTT. It encodes CASSFTGVANEKLFF.

The rearrangement links TRBV19 to TRBJ2-7; the match to TRBD2 covers 10 bases. Germline CDR1 LNHDA, CDR2 SQIVND (reference sequence). The junction had 2 bases not matched to a gene; V was cut back by 4 bases and J by 2 bases. The CDR3 loop spans 14 amino acids. CDR3 in DNA: TGTGCCAGTAGTAGAGCGGGGGGGCCCTACGAGCAGTACTTC. This gives the protein CASSRAGGPYEQYF.

The chain uses TRBV3-1 (or the pseudogene TRBV3-2) and TRBJ2-1, with 11 bases identical to TRBD2. Germline CDR1 LGHDT, CDR2 YNNKEL (reference sequence). After removal of 1 base from V and 5 bases from J, the junction contained 7 bases not matched to a gene. The CDR3 contains 17 residues. DNA of the CDR3: TGTGCCAGCAGCCAAGGTAAAAGACTAGCGGGAAACAATGAGCAGTTCTTC. Amino acids: CASSQGKRLAGNNEQFF.

The chain combines TRBV18 with TRBJ2-5; tentatively, D is TRBD2 (5 bases). This CDR3 contains 12 residues. CDR1 is KGHSH, CDR2 LQKENI, per germline. V shed 4 bases and J shed 6 bases, with 9 bases lying between them. In DNA form, the CDR3 reads TGTGCCAGCTCACTATCGGGGAAGACCCAGTACTTC. It specifies CASSLSGKTQYF.